These T cell receptor beta chains were read from a single sample in a study of CD4 T cells in relation to SARS-CoV-2 and coronaviruses. These receptors have no known antigen. Sequenced by immunoSEQ multiplex PCR; TCRdb stores in-frame clones only, minus some. The data show about 21,000 clones, with roughly 76% seen just once and roughly 15% held by the top ten. The sample consisted of CD4+ T cells from PBMCs, cultured in vitro. The receptor set was obtained from a human donor in good health. CDR3s include the opening cysteine and the closing phenylalanine or tryptophan. The D gene is left open where the match is weak. Only some rows state a clone size, as once, few, many or a class for expanded clones.

TRBV28	-	-	TRBJ1-1	TGTGCCAGCAGACTCCAACAGGGTAACACTGAAGCTTTCTTT	CASRLQQGNTEAFF
TRBV12-3/TRBV12-4	-	-	TRBJ2-6	TGTGCCAGCAGTTTATCCGGGGCCAACGTCCTGACTTTC	CASSLSGANVLTF
TRBV11-3	-	-	TRBJ2-5	TGTGCCAGCAGCTTAAACCAGAGAGAGACCCAGTACTTC	CASSLNQRETQYF
TRBV10-3	-	TRBD2	TRBJ2-5	TGTGCCATCAGTGACCGCGGGAGGGCCCAAGAGACCCAGTACTTC	CAISDRGRAQETQYF
TRBV15	-	TRBD1	TRBJ1-2	TGTGCCACCAGTCAGACAGGGCATGGCTACACCTTC	CATSQTGHGYTF
TRBV18	-	-	TRBJ2-7	TGTGCCAGCTCACCACTGGTGGAATCGGAGCAGTACTTC	CASSPLVESEQYF
TRBV24-1	-	-	TRBJ1-5	TGTGCCACCAGTGATGTTCGGGGGAGCCAGCCCCAGCATTTT	CATSDVRGSQPQHF
TRBV5-5	-	-	TRBJ1-6	TGTGCCAGCAGCCCTCAGTTGACGGCAAACTATAATTCACCCCTCCACTTT	CASSPQLTANYNSPLHF
TRBV30	-	-	TRBJ1-2	TGTGCCTGGAGTGTCAAGGGGTTAGCTAACTATGGCTACACCTTC	CAWSVKGLANYGYTF
TRBV5-5	-	-	TRBJ2-7	TGTGCCAGCAGCCCCGACGACAAGCAGTACTTC	CASSPDDKQYF
TRBV10-3	-	-	TRBJ1-2	TGTGCCATCAGTGAGAACCAGCTTAACTATGGCTACACCTTC	CAISENQLNYGYTF
TRBV6-5	-	-	TRBJ1-5	TGTGCCAGCAGGAGGACGGAAGAAAGCAATCAGCCCCAGCATTTT	CASRRTEESNQPQHF
TRBV10-1	-	TRBD2	TRBJ2-2	TGCGCCAGCAGTGACCGGACTAGCGGGTACACCGGGGAGCTGTTTTTT	CASSDRTSGYTGELFF
TRBV4-1	-	-	TRBJ1-3	TGCGCCAGCAGCCAAACTCCCACAACGGCAACCTCTGGAAACACCATATATTTT	CASSQTPTTATSGNTIYF
TRBV7-8	-	-	TRBJ1-1	TGTGCCAGCAGCTTAGAGGTGAACACTGAAGCTTTCTTT	CASSLEVNTEAFF
TRBV3-1/TRBV3-2	-	-	TRBJ1-2	TGTGCCAGCAGCCCATCCTATTCCGGCCATGGCTACACCTTC	CASSPSYSGHGYTF
TRBV5-1	-	-	TRBJ2-3	TGCGCCAGCAGACTGGCGGTGGTGGGGACAGATACGCAGTATTTT	CASRLAVVGTDTQYF
TRBV30	-	TRBD1	TRBJ1-2	TGTGCCTGGAGTATATCGGACAGGGGAGGGCATGGCTACACCTTC	CAWSISDRGGHGYTF
TRBV11-2	few	-	TRBJ1-2	TGTGCCAGCAGCTTATCAGAGACACAGAACTATGGCTACACCTTC	CASSLSETQNYGYTF
TRBV30	-	-	TRBJ2-7	TGTGCCTGGAGTAGCGATTACGAGCAGTACTTC	CAWSSDYEQYF
TRBV12-3/TRBV12-4	-	-	TRBJ1-1	TGTGCCAGCAGTCTGGGGGCGAACACTGAAGCTTTCTTT	CASSLGANTEAFF
TRBV7-3	-	-	TRBJ2-3	TGTGCCAGCAGCTTACAGGGAGGTGGTCTAACAGATACGCAGTATTTT	CASSLQGGGLTDTQYF
TRBV7-3	-	-	TRBJ1-2	TGTGCCAGCAGCTTAAGAGGAAATGGCTACACCTTC	CASSLRGNGYTF
TRBV4-2	-	-	TRBJ1-2	TGTGCCAGCAGCCAAGATTGGGGGCTTATCGCAACTAACTATGGCTACACCTTC	CASSQDWGLIATNYGYTF
TRBV30	-	-	TRBJ1-2	TGTGCCTGGAGCTTGGAGTCCGATTATGTTGGCTACACCTTC	CAWSLESDYVGYTF
TRBV6-1	-	-	TRBJ2-6	TGTGCCAGCAGTGAAGTCGTCAGGGAAAGCGTCCTGACTTTC	CASSEVVRESVLTF
TRBV6-4	-	TRBD1	TRBJ1-6	TGTGCCAGCAAAGACAGGGGGCCAAATTCACCCCTCCACTTT	CASKDRGPNSPLHF
TRBV19	-	-	TRBJ2-5	TGTGCCAGTAGTATTGTCCTGGGCAGAAGGGAGACCCAGTACTTC	CASSIVLGRRETQYF